This entry features one TCR beta chain sequence. This sample was taken from a study of cytomegalovirus exposure and HLA in healthy donors. Amplification used 60 Vbeta primers and 13 Jbeta primers. Produced via immunoSEQ multiplex PCR; TCRdb's table is partial and in-frame only. The sample yields about 150,000 clones, 75% seen once. Sequences were obtained from PBMCs. This clonotype originated in a young man in good health and CMV-seropositive.

CDR3 loop: CASTRTGLDEQYF. The CDR3 DNA is TGTGCCAGCACCCGGACAGGGTTGGACGAGCAGTACTTC. This sequence joins TRBV2 and TRBJ2-7, with 8 bases fitting TRBD1. There are 13 residues in the CDR3. Losses at the gene ends were 7 bases for V and 5 bases for J; bases not matched to a gene: 7. Germline V gene lookup returns CDR1 SNHLY and CDR2 FYNNEI.